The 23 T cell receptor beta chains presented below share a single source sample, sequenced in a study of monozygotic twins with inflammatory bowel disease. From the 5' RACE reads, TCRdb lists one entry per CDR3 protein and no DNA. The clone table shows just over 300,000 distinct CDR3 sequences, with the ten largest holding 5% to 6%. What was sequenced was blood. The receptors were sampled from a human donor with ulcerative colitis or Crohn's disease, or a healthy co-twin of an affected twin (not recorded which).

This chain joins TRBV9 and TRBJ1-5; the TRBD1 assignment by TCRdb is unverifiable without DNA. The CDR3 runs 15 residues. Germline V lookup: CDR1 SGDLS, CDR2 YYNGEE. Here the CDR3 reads CASSVGQALTGPQHF.

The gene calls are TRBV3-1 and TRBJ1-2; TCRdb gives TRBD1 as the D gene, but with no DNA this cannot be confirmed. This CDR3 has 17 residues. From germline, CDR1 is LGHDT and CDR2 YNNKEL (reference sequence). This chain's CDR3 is CASSLRDRAVGRDGYTF.

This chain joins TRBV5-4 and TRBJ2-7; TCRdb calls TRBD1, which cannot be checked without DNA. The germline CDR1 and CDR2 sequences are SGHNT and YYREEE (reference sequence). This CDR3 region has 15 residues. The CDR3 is CASTKTGGLSYEQYF.

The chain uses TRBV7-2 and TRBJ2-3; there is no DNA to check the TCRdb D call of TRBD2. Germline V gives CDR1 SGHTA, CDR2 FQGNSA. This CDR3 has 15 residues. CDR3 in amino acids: CASINNGRGADTQYF.

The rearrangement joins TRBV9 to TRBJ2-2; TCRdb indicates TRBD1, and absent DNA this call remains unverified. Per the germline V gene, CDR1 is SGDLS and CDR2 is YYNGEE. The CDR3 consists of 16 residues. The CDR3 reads CASSAPGQVPTGELFF.

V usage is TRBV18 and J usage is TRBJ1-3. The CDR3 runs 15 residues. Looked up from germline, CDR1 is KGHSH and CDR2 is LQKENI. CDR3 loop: CASSPPTDSGNTIYF.

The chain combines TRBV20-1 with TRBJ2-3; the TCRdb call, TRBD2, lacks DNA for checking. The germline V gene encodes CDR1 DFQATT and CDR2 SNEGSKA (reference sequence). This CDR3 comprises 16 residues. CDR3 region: CSARELLAGPSDTQYF.

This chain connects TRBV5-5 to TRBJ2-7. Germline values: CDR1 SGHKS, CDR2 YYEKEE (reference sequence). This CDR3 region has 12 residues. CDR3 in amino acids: CASLGGSSEQYF.

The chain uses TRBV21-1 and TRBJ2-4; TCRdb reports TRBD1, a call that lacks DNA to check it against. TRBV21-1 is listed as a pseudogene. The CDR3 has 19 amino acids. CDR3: CASSKARQGTNLAKNIQYF.

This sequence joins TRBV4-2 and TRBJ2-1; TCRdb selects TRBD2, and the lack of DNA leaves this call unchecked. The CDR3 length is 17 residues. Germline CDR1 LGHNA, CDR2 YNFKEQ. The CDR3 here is CASSPVSGDSSYNEQFF.

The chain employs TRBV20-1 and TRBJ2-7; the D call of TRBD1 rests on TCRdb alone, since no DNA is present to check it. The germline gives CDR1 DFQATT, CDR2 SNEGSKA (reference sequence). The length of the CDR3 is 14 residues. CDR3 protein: CSAPHPGEWDEQYF.

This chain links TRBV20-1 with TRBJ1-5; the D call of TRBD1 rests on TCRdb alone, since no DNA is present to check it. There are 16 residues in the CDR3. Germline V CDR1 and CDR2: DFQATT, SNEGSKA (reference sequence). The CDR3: CSARDGGQNPGQPQHF.

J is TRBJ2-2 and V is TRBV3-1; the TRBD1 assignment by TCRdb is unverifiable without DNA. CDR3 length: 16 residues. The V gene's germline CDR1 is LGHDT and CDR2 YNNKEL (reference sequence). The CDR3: CASTNPGARNTGELFF. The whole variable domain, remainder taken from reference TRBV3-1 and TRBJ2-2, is DTAVSQTPKYLVTQMGNDKSIKCEQNLGHDTMYWYKQDSKKFLKIMFSYNNKELIINETVPNRFSPKSPDKAHLNLHINSLELGDSAVYFCASTNPGARNTGELFFGEGSRLTVL.

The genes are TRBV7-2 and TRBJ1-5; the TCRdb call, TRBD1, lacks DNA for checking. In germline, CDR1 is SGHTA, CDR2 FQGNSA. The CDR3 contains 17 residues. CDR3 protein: CASSPRTGLGSNQPQHF.

CDR3 residues: CASSSTDRATGELFF. The chain couples TRBV7-9 to TRBJ2-2; TCRdb lists TRBD1, though no DNA is available to test this call. CDR3 length: 15 residues. Germline V gives CDR1 SEHNR, CDR2 FQNEAQ (reference sequence).

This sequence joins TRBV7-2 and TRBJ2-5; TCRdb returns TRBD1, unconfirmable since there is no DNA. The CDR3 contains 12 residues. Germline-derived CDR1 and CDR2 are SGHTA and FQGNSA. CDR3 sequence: CASSLPVETQYF.

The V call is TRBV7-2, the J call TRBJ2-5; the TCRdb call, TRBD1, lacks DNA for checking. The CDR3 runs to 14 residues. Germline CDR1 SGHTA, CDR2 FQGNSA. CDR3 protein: CASSLSEGTRTQYF.

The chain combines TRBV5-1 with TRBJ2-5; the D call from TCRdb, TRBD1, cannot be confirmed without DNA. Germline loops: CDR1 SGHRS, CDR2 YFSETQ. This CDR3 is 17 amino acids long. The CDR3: CASSSPLGQGYQETQYF.

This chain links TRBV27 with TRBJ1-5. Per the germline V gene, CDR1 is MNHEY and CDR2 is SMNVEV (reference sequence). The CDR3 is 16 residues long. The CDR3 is CASSLSIWERGSPQHF.

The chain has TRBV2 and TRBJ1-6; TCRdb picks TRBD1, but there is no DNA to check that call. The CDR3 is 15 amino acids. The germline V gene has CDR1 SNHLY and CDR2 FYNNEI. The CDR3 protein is CASTSVGGRGSPLHF. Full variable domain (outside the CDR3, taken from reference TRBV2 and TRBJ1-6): EPEVTQTPSHQVTQMGQEVILRCVPISNHLYFYWYRQILGQKVEFLVSFYNNEISEKSEIFDDQFSVERPDGSNFTLKIRSTKLEDSAMYFCASTSVGGRGSPLHFGNGTRLTVT.

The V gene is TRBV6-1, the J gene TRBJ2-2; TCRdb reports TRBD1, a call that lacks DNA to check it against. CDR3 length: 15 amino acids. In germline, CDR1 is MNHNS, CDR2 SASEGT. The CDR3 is CASSARQGAGGELFF.

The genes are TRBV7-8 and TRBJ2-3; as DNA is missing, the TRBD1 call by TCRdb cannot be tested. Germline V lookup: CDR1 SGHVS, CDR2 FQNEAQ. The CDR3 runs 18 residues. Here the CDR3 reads CASSLDPGQGTSTDTQYF.

This chain's CDR3 is CASSSREGYEKLFF. This rearrangement joins TRBV7-6 to TRBJ1-4. The germline CDR1 and CDR2 sequences are SGHVS and FNYEAQ. The length of the CDR3 is 14 residues.